The clone carrying this TCR beta chain showed up just once. Its specificity is not known. With 3 bases removed from V and 0 bases from J, the gap between germline ends came to 10 bases. CDR1 is SGHNT, CDR2 YYREEE, per germline (reference sequence). The CDR3 is made up of 15 amino acids. This PCR relied on a set of 60 Vbeta primers and 13 Jbeta primers. Profiling relied on immunoSEQ multiplex PCR, and the TCRdb table lists in-frame clones only, not all of them. The repertoire includes roughly 180,000 clones, roughly 88% of them detected once, and 1% to 1.5% sits in the top ten. The entry originates in a study of cytomegalovirus exposure and HLA in healthy donors. Overall study: Early release data held 75 million to 100 million unique TCRs from HLA-typed donors. Clustering assigned roughly 81% of the roughly 400 genotyped donors to the Caucasian-associated ancestry cluster.

Overall study findings and caveats: A previous analysis found most TCR beta V segments productive roughly 90% or roughly 30% of the time.

The chain is built from TRBV5-4 and TRBJ2-1, with D possibly being TRBD1 (5 bases). The sequenced sample was PBMCs. The clonotype originates from a girl aged 2-10 years in good health and CMV-seropositive. CDR3: CASSSRGSSYNEQFF. Written as DNA, the CDR3 is TGTGCCAGCAGCTCAAGGGGCTCCTCCTACAATGAGCAGTTCTTC.